The 6 T cell receptor beta chains below were found in one sample sequenced in a study of CD8 T cells in Susac syndrome. Random hexamers were used to reverse transcribe 0.5 to 1 ug of RNA. TCRdb reprocessed the immunoSEQ multiplex PCR reads via MiXCR and lists one record per CDR3 protein. The table lists approximately 200,000 distinct CDR3 sequences, roughly 94% of them singletons. The specimen sequenced was CD4+ T cells from PBMCs. The source is a human donor with multiple sclerosis.

In DNA, the CDR3 is TGTGCCAGCAGCTTCCCACTAGCGGGGGCGAGCACAGATACGCAGTATTTT. This gives the protein CASSFPLAGASTDTQYF. The chain has TRBV5-6 and TRBJ2-3, with 11 nucleotides matching TRBD2. Germline trimming cut 2 bases from V and 0 bases from J; bases unmatched to any gene: 5. Germline V gene data show CDR1 as SGHDT and CDR2 as YYEEEE. The CDR3 covers 17 residues.

The chain recombines TRBV20-1 with TRBJ2-5; D unresolved. CDR1 and CDR2 from the germline V gene are DFQATT and SNEGSKA (reference sequence). V was clipped by 3 bases and J by 1 base, with 9 bases between them. This CDR3 region has 13 residues. The CDR3 here is CSARSLLQETQYF. CDR3 DNA sequence: TGCAGTGCTAGGTCTCTCCTCCAAGAGACCCAGTACTTC.

This chain links TRBV9 with TRBJ2-2, with 11 bases lining up with TRBD2. The germline V gene has CDR1 SGDLS and CDR2 YYNGEE. The CDR3 covers 16 residues. Trimming took 7 bases from V and 1 from J; bases not matched to a gene: 6. This chain's CDR3 is CASQTGLAGNTGELFF. The CDR3, as DNA: TGTGCCAGCCAAACCGGACTAGCGGGGAACACCGGGGAGCTGTTTTTT.

This chain links TRBV4-2 with TRBJ1-6; 7 bases agree with TRBD1. The germline gives CDR1 LGHNA, CDR2 YNFKEQ. The CDR3 extends over 16 amino acids. Trimming cost V 5 bases and J 5 bases; bases outside gene matches: 9. The CDR3: CASSSVLTGNNSPLHF. As DNA, the CDR3 is TGTGCCAGCAGCTCCGTCCTGACAGGGAATAATTCACCCCTCCACTTT.

The rearrangement joins TRBV4-2 to TRBJ2-7; a possible D gene is TRBD2 (6 bases). Germline V gene data show CDR1 as LGHNA and CDR2 as YNFKEQ. Trimming cost V 2 bases and J 3 bases, with 11 bases left between them. The CDR3 sequence is 14 residues long. The CDR3 spells CASSQSGGLYEQYF. The CDR3, as DNA: TGTGCCAGCAGCCAATCCGGGGGTCTCTACGAGCAGTACTTC.

CDR3 residues: CASSQDIRAASGNTIYF. The CDR3 nucleotides read TGTGCCAGCAGCCAAGATATCAGGGCAGCTTCTGGAAACACCATATATTTT. V is TRBV3-1 and J is TRBJ1-3, with D maybe TRBD1 (5 bases). CDR1 is LGHDT, CDR2 YNNKEL, per germline (reference sequence). The CDR3 spans 17 residues. The V end lost 0 bases, the J end lost 1 base, and 13 bases lay between the germline ends.